This T cell receptor beta chain originates from a study of OX40 agonist ivuxolimab in advanced cancers. About the study: Patients undergoing dose escalation presented with hepatocellular carcinoma, melanoma, renal cell or head and neck cancer.

The CDR3 spans 14 residues. Germline loops: CDR1 SGHRS, CDR2 YFSETQ. Repertoires were generated with immunoSEQ multiplex PCR, while TCRdb's copy carries only in-frame clones and drops some. The sample lists about 84,000 clones, 89% seen once, with around 0.19% in the top ten. Comments on this clone: One end of the junction is discordant with germline, which a read error may explain.

This TCR derives from an adult with an advanced solid tumor such as melanoma, head and neck, liver or kidney cancer. The material was CD4+ or CD8+ T cells sorted from blood, obtained in a trial of the OX40 agonist ivuxolimab. The chain joins TRBV5-1 to TRBJ2-3; D is uncertain. DNA for the CDR3: TGCGCCAGCAGCTTGGGACTCTTCACAAATACGCAGTATTTT. Protein product: CASSLGLFTNTQYF.